This TCR beta chain stems from a study of OX40 agonist ivuxolimab in advanced cancers. Using immunoSEQ multiplex PCR, the repertoire was profiled, and TCRdb retains in-frame clones only, with some absent. The sample has around 97,000 clones, about 90% seen once. V gave up 5 bases and J gave up 1 base, with 8 bases separating them. The CDR3 spans 13 residues. Germline lookup yields CDR1 LNHDA and CDR2 SQIVND (reference sequence). This sequence originates from an adult with an advanced solid tumor such as melanoma, head and neck, liver or kidney cancer. The input for sequencing was CD4+ or CD8+ T cells sorted from blood, taken in a trial of the OX40 agonist ivuxolimab. The chain recombines TRBV19 with TRBJ1-1; possibly TRBD1 for D (6 bases). The CDR3 bases are TGTGCCAGTAGTGGGGGACAGAACACTGAAGCTTTCTTT. It specifies CASSGGQNTEAFF.